A single T cell receptor (beta chain) is shown here with its context. This specimen comes from a study of quantifying T cell responses using KT2 cells. Study at large: cDNA was made from DNase-treated RNA using alpha and beta constant primers.

The sample is PBMC spiked with counted cells of clone KT2. Germline CDR1 and CDR2: KGHSH and LQKENI. Trimming pared 5 bases from V and 0 bases from J, leaving 10 bases between. The length of the CDR3 is 14 residues. A single-stranded UMI oligo with SP2 sequence was ligated to cDNA 3' ends. The first PCR ran roughly 4 cycles with an equimolar RC1.1 and RC1.2 beta primer mix. MiXCR, applied by TCRdb to the UMI-ligation and nested PCR reads, yields one record per CDR3 protein. The sample comprises more than 55,000 distinct CDR3 sequences, approximately 13% of which are singletons, and around 9.9% rests with the top ten.

The clonotype originates from a human donor. The rearrangement uses TRBV18 and TRBJ1-1; tentatively, D is TRBD1 (6 bases). The sequencing sample was made of PBMCs spiked with cells of the T cell clone KT2. The CDR3 DNA follows: TGTGCCAGCTCAAAGGACAGATTGAACACTGAAGCTTTCTTT. This encodes CASSKDRLNTEAFF.